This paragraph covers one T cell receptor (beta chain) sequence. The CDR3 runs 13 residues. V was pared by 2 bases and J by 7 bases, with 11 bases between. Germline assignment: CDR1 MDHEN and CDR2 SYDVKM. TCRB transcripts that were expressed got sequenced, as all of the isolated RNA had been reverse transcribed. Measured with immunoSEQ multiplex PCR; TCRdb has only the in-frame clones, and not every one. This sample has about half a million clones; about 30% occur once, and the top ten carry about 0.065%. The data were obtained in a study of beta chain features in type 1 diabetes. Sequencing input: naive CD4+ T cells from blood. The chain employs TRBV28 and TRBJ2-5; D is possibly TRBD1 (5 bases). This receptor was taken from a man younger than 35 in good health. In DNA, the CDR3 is TGTGCCAGCAGTTTAGTAGGGGATGCGACCCAGTACTTC. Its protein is CASSLVGDATQYF.